This T cell receptor beta chain was obtained from a study of T cell responses to AZD1222 COVID-19 vaccine (dated by TCRdb to the early 2020s). Concerning the study at large: TCR sequencing was performed for more than 230 trial participants, of whom about 210 were given two doses of AZD1222 and around 25 were given two doses of MenACWY control vaccine. Trial participants were enrolled by age into 18-55, 56-69 and 70-plus year subgroups, with approximately 150, 30 and 60 TCR-sequenced participants respectively.

Reading the label with the study, this specimen's time point is: baseline before first vaccination. The treatment or condition label, as the study defines it: meningococcal conjugate vaccine given as trial control. Vaccinee samples were obtained from the UK trials COV001 and COV002, which included a single-blind randomized controlled phase 2/3 trial of AZD1222 (ChAdOx1 nCoV-19) in healthy adults. Trial participant PBMC samples were collected at day 0 and day 28 after the second dose for TCRbeta chain sequencing. On this clone itself: Its antigen remains undetermined. Relative to the germline gene, one junction end is altered; a read error may explain this.

The CDR3 regions of human TCRbeta chains were analyzed by immunosequencing. From the authors' description of their analysis: TCRs in the repertoires were matched against a reference library of SARS-CoV-2-specific TCRs that had been generated with the MIRA antigen-specificity platform. Breadth was defined as the fraction of unique TCRs that were SARS-CoV-2-associated, and depth was defined as the fraction of total T cells that were SARS-CoV-2-associated. Using the MIRA data, each spike-specific TCR was assigned both to the spike region to which the TCR was reactive and to a CD4 or CD8 class. Log10-transformed breadth and depth values were compared by one-way ANOVA with Sidak's multiple comparisons tests. Drawn from immuneACCESS, this table holds only the in-frame rearrangements with V and J called that TCRdb kept. Clones are partly lost; checked studies trace under half to an unresolved V gene and leave the rest unexplained. Clonal size and the V and J genes are those of that table, whereas D and trimming came from the DNA. The sample profile shows over 45,000 clones; approximately 85% of them were found once. The ten largest clones represent under 25% of the sample.

Overall results and qualifications from the work: In the small 56-69-year group, the increase in depth fell short of significance, most likely because of low power. Conclusions about previously exposed vaccinees are limited, since just 6 or 7 AZD1222 recipients were seropositive for SARS-CoV-2 at baseline. Participants were mostly white British and included more females than males, and it was suggested by the authors that clonal diversity may have been underestimated. The whole spike protein was spanned by vaccine-associated CD4 TCRs, and dominant responses were seen in regions 160-218 and 743-854. After two AZD1222 doses, both the breadth and the depth of spike-specific TCRs were significantly higher than at day 0 and than in MenACWY recipients. Because no day 14 peak-response samples were available, repertoires were characterized only after the peak T cell response. Nearly half of unique spike-specific TCRs reportedly recognized epitopes outside regions mutated in the B.1.351 and B.1.1.7 variants.

The CDR1 and CDR2 encoded by the germline V gene are MNHNS and SASEGT. The CDR3 measures 14 amino acids from cysteine to phenylalanine. This entry keeps only the CDR3 DNA: 42 bases, framed from base 1. The sequencing used peripheral blood, collected on day 0 of MenACWY control vaccination. The source of this sequence is an adult in good health. In this chain, TRBV6-1 is recombined with TRBJ2-4; the D call is tentative, TRBD1 or TRBD2, as each matches 6 bases. The CDR3 in this case is CASSEGGIKNIQYF. At the DNA level, the sequence is TGTGCCAGCAGCGAAGGGGGGATCAAAAACATTCAGTACTTC.